This T cell receptor (beta chain) was identified during a study of T cells after somatic rescue of genetic block. Libraries were prepared by immunoSEQ multiplex PCR; TCRdb keeps only in-frame clonotypes and omits some of them. The sample lists fewer than 150,000 clones; about 89% were seen once. This clone was recorded a few times. The CDR3 covers 11 residues. The V gene lost 6 bases and the J gene lost 4 bases, with 9 bases spanning the gap. Per germline, CDR1 DFQATT and CDR2 SNEGSKA (reference sequence). The sample consisted of peripheral blood mononuclear cells (PBMCs). The chain uses TRBV20-1 and TRBJ1-1, with TRBD1 as a possible D gene (5 bases). The TCR was taken from a woman under 30. The chain's CDR3 is CSARQTTEAFF. The CDR3 region has the DNA TGCAGTGCCAGACAGACCACTGAAGCTTTCTTT.